This T cell receptor (beta chain) was captured by sequencing in a study of cytomegalovirus exposure and HLA in healthy donors. For this clone: Antigen: not known.

In the PCR, 60 Vbeta and 13 Jbeta primers were used. Original handling: The authors later counted roughly 87 million unique TCR beta chains, approximately 12 million of them shared. Clones were read by immunoSEQ multiplex PCR, and TCRdb kept only the in-frame ones, dropping some. Clone size and the V and J calls come from that table; the DNA yielded D and trimming. The sample holds roughly 120,000 clones, more than 70% seen once. The length of the CDR3 is 14 residues. V was cut by 6 bases and J by 11 bases, with 20 bases left in between. Germline CDR1 and CDR2: MNHEY and SVGAGI. Study results and limitations: Later analysis identified 15,000 to 20,000 TCR beta sequences associated with HLA alleles, using a false discovery rate threshold of 0.05. In a later analysis, HLA-associated TCR beta chains were more clonally expanded than equally common others. Within an earlier analysis, most TCR beta V segments proved productive either about 90% or about 30% of the time.

The chain joins TRBV6-5 to TRBJ1-5; TRBD1 might be the D (6 bases). Input material: PBMCs. The origin of this receptor is a man aged 45-65 years in good health and CMV-seropositive. This CDR3 is CASSPRRGDVAQHF. DNA of the CDR3: TGTGCCAGCAGCCCCCGCAGGGGAGATGTAGCCCAGCATTTT.